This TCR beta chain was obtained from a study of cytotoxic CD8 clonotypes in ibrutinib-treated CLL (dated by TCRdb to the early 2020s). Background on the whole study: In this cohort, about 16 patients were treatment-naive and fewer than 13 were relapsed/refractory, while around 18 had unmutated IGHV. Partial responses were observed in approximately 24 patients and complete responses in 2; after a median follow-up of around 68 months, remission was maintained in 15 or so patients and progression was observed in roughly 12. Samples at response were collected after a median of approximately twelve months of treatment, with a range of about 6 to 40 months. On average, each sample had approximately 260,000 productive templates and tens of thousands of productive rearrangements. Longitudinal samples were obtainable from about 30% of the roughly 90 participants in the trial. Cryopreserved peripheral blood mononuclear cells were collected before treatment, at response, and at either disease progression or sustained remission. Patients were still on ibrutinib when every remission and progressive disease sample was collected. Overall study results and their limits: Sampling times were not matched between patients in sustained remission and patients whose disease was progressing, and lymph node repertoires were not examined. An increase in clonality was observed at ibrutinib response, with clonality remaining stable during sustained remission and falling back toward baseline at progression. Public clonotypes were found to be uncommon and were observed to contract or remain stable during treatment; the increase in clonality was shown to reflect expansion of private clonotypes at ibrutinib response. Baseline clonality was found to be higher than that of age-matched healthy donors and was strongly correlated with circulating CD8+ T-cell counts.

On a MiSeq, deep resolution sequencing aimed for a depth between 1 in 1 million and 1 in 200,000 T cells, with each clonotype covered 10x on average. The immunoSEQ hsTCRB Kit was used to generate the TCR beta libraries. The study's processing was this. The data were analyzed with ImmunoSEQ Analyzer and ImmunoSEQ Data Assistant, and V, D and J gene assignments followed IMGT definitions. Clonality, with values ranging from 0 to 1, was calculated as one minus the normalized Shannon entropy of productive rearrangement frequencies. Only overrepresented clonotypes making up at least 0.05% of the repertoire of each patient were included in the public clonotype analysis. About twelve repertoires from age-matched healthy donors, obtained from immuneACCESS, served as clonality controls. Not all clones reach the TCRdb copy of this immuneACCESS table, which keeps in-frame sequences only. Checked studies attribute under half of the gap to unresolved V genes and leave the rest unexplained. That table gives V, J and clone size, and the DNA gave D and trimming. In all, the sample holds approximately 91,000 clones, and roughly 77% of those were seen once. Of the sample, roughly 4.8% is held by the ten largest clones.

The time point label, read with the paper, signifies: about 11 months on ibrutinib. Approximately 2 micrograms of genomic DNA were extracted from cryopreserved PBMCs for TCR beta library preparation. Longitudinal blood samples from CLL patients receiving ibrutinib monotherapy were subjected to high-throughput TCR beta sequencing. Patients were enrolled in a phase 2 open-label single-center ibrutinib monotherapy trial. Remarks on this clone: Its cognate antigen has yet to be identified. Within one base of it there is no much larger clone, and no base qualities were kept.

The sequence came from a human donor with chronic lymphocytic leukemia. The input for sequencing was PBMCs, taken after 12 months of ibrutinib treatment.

The bases read TGCAGTGCCGGGGGTGGCTACACCTTC. This gives the protein CSAGGGYTF. The chain is encoded by TRBV20-1 joined to TRBJ1-2; TRBD1 is a possible D gene, resting on 5 matching bases. The germline V gene (reference sequence) sets CDR1 to DFQATT and CDR2 to SNEGSKA. The trim is 6 bases for V and 7 bases for J, with a gap of 6 bases between the germline ends. Measured from the cysteine to the phenylalanine, the CDR3 is 9 residues long. CDR3 DNA is the only sequence kept; it has 27 bases, read in frame from the first base.